These 15 T cell receptor beta chains came from one sample sequenced in a study of T cell repertoires in cytomegalovirus infection. TCRdb reprocessed the reads via MiXCR and lists one record per CDR3 protein. The sample carries nearly 650,000 distinct CDR3 sequences, 20% to 25% recorded once. Specimen: CD8+ T cells from PBMCs. The receptors stem from a human donor in good health (CMV status not recorded). Some clones in this sample may be carry-over from other donors' samples.

This clonotype has a count of ten or more. The chain is built from TRBV7-8 and TRBJ2-1; TRBD2 matches 7 bases. Germline CDR1 reads SGHVS; CDR2 reads FQNEAQ. V shed 6 bases and J 4 bases; nucleotides not matched to a gene: 9. The CDR3 runs to 15 residues. The DNA for the CDR3 is TGTGCCAGCAGGGAGGGGCTAGCGGTATACAATGAGCAGTTCTTC. Amino acid sequence: CASREGLAVYNEQFF.

This clonotype was counted only a few times. V is TRBV7-9 and J is TRBJ2-2; 7 bases are shared with TRBD2. The CDR3 extends over 16 amino acids. V dropped 7 bases and J dropped 4; count of bases not matched to a gene: 12. The germline V gene encodes CDR1 SEHNR and CDR2 FQNEAQ (reference sequence). The CDR3 sequence is CASIPRGLVATGELFF. CDR3 DNA: TGTGCCAGCATCCCTCGTGGACTAGTAGCCACCGGGGAGCTGTTTTTT.

This clonotype has at least ten counts. The genes are TRBV7-2 and TRBJ1-1; no firm D call. Germline CDR1 SGHTA, CDR2 FQGNSA. Trimming took 1 base from V and 1 from J, leaving 13 bases between them. This CDR3 region has 16 residues. The CDR3 is CASSLVPPRGNTEAFF. The CDR3 nucleotides read TGTGCCAGCAGCTTAGTCCCCCCGCGGGGGAACACTGAAGCTTTCTTT.

There are a few counts of this clonotype. V usage is TRBV7-2 and J usage is TRBJ1-1; D is unclear. The CDR3 is 12 residues long. Germline loops: CDR1 SGHTA, CDR2 FQGNSA. V lost 1 base, J lost 11 bases, and 11 bases lay in between. CDR3 DNA: TGTGCCAGCAGCTTAGACGGGAGAAGGGCTTTCTTT. This gives the protein CASSLDGRRAFF. The complete variable domain, with remaining parts taken from reference TRBV7-2 and TRBJ1-1, reads GAGVSQSPSNKVTEKGKDVELRCDPISGHTALYWYRQSLGQGLEFLIYFQGNSAPDKSGLPSDRFSAERTGGSVSTLTIQRTQQEDSAVYLCASSLDGRRAFFGQGTRLTVV.

Remarks on this clonotype: Germline is not matched at one junction end, which may reflect a read error. The chain is built from TRBV28 and TRBJ2-1; 7 bases are a match to TRBD2. In germline, CDR1 is MDHEN, CDR2 SYDVKM. This CDR3 spans 15 amino acids. The CDR3 nucleotides read TGTGCCAGCACCCCTAGCGGTAGCTCCTGCAATGAGCAGTTCTTC. Encoded protein: CASTPSGSSCNEQFF.

The table lists this clonotype with a count of one. Being one base from a much bigger clone, this may be a read error. The V call is TRBV12-3 or TRBV12-4, the J call TRBJ1-5; possible D gene TRBD1, 5 bases. There are 16 residues in the CDR3. The CDR3 sequence is CANSLGGEGSNQPQHF. The CDR3 nucleotides read TGTGCCAACAGTTTGGGAGGGGAAGGTAGCAATCAGCCCCAGCATTTT.

This chain connects TRBV18 to TRBJ2-1; 9 nucleotides agree with TRBD2. Germline trimming cut 1 base from V and 5 bases from J; bases unmatched to any gene: 0. Germline V lookup: CDR1 KGHSH, CDR2 LQKENI. This CDR3 is 14 amino acids long. This CDR3 is CASSPLAGDNEQFF. CDR3 bases: TGTGCCAGCTCACCACTAGCGGGGGACAATGAGCAGTTCTTC.

This chain links TRBV6-2 or TRBV6-3 with TRBJ1-5; D is possibly TRBD1 (6 bases). Germline loops: CDR1 MNHEY, CDR2 SVGEGT. This CDR3 has 15 amino acids. Trimming stripped 5 bases from V and 0 bases from J, with 11 bases between. The CDR3 here is CASSTGTFSNQPQHF. The CDR3 coding sequence is TGTGCCAGCAGTACGGGGACATTTAGCAATCAGCCCCAGCATTTT.

This clonotype was seen a handful of times. The gene calls are TRBV7-6 and TRBJ2-2; 9 nucleotides match TRBD1. The germline gives CDR1 SGHVS, CDR2 FNYEAQ. V shed 5 bases and J 4 bases; nucleotides not matched to a gene: 8. This CDR3 contains 16 residues. CDR3 nucleotide sequence: TGTGCCAGCAGCGCTCCGGGACAGGGCCGCACCGGGGAGCTGTTTTTT. This codes for CASSAPGQGRTGELFF. Variable domain in full (rest from reference TRBV7-6 and TRBJ2-2): GAGVSQSPRYKVTKRGQDVALRCDPISGHVSLYWYRQALGQGPEFLTYFNYEAQQDKSGLPNDRFSAERPEGSISTLTIQRTEQRDSAMYRCASSAPGQGRTGELFFGEGSRLTVL.

The sample holds many counts of this clonotype. The chain carries TRBV7-2 and TRBJ2-3; perhaps D is TRBD1 or TRBD2 (6 bases each). V was trimmed by 2 bases and J by 5 bases, leaving 11 bases between them. Germline V CDR1 and CDR2: SGHTA, FQGNSA. This CDR3 is 14 amino acids long. CDR3 sequence: CASSLSGGRDTQYF. The DNA of the CDR3 is TGTGCCAGCAGCTTATCCGGGGGCCGAGATACGCAGTATTTT. The entire variable domain, with the rest obtained from reference TRBV7-2 and TRBJ2-3, is as follows: GAGVSQSPSNKVTEKGKDVELRCDPISGHTALYWYRQSLGQGLEFLIYFQGNSAPDKSGLPSDRFSAERTGGSVSTLTIQRTQQEDSAVYLCASSLSGGRDTQYFGPGTRLTVL.

The V and J genes are TRBV13 and TRBJ1-1; D is possibly TRBD1 (6 bases). The length of the CDR3 is 14 residues. Trimming removed 6 bases from V and 0 bases from J, with 11 bases in between. The germline V gene has CDR1 PRHDT and CDR2 FYEKMQ (reference sequence). CDR3 in DNA: TGTGCCAGCAGGGAACAGGGAGTGAACACTGAAGCTTTCTTT. Translated: CASREQGVNTEAFF. Combining the CDR3 with reference TRBV13 and TRBJ1-1 gives the whole variable domain AAGVIQSPRHLIKEKRETATLKCYPIPRHDTVYWYQQGPGQDPQFLISFYEKMQSDKGSIPDRFSAQQFSDYHSELNMSSLELGDSALYFCASREQGVNTEAFFGQGTRLTVV.

This clonotype was seen more than once but under ten times. The rearrangement uses TRBV27 and TRBJ2-5; 11 bases are shared with TRBD2. CDR1 MNHEY and CDR2 SMNVEV come from the germline V gene (reference sequence). The J segment lost 3 bases and the V segment lost 6 bases, leaving 3 bases of the junction unmatched. The length of the CDR3 is 14 residues. The DNA of the CDR3 is TGTGCCAGCAGCTCACTAGCGGGGGAAGAGACCCAGTACTTC. Amino acids: CASSSLAGEETQYF.

This clonotype has at least ten counts. The chain employs TRBV12-3 or TRBV12-4 and TRBJ1-4, with D perhaps TRBD1 (6 bases). The CDR3 loop spans 12 amino acids. Trimming removed 6 bases at V and 8 bases at J, with 10 bases between. CDR3 nucleotides: TGTGCCAGCAGGGGGGCGAGAGAAAAACTGTTTTTT. As protein: CASRGAREKLFF.

This clonotype was picked up a small number of times. The J gene is TRBJ2-1, the V gene TRBV6-2 or TRBV6-3; 7 bases map to TRBD2. V shed 8 bases, J shed 10 bases, and the junction held 14 bases outside the gene matches. Germline-derived CDR1 and CDR2 are MNHEY and SVGEGT. The CDR3 runs 14 residues. CDR3 region: CASSPTRELAEQFF. CDR3 DNA: TGTGCCAGCTCCCCAACCCGAGAACTAGCGGAGCAGTTCTTC.

This clonotype has just a few counts. This chain joins TRBV10-3 and TRBJ1-1; tentatively, D is TRBD1 (6 bases). The CDR3 totals 15 residues. V was trimmed by 4 bases and J by 1 base, leaving 13 bases between them. The germline V gene has CDR1 ENHRY and CDR2 SYGVKD. Written as DNA, the CDR3 is TGTGCCATCAGTGGAGGGGGGGGAGGGAACACTGAAGCTTTCTTT. This translates into CAISGGGGGNTEAFF.